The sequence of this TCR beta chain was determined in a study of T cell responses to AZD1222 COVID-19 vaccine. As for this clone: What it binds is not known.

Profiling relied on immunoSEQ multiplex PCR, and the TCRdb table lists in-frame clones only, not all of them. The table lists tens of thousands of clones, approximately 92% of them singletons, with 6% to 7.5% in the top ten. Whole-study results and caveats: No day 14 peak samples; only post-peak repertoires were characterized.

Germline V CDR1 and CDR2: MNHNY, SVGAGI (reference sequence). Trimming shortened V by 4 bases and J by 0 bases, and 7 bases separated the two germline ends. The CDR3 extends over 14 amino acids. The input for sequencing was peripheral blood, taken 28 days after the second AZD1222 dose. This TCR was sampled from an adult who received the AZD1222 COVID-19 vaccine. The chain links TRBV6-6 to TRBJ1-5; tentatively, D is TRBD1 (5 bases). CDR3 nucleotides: TGTGCCAGCAGTTTTGACAGTAGCAATCAGCCCCAGCATTTT. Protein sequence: CASSFDSSNQPQHF.